This TCR beta chain was observed in a study of neurological immune-mediated disorders (dated by TCRdb to between 2017 and 2020). Notes on the research overall: Using UMI-based sequencing, the study compared peripheral blood TCR-beta repertoires from patients with HTLV-I-associated myelopathy (HAM/TSP), patients with multiple sclerosis, and healthy controls. The cohort included 60 to 70 subjects: about 15 with HAM/TSP, approximately 35 with multiple sclerosis, and around 20 healthy controls. Each longitudinal HAM/TSP and healthy donor was sampled at 3 time-points spaced at roughly 3-40 month intervals. Alongside PBMC samples, the set of more than 80 TCR-beta libraries contained longitudinal samples, technical triplicates, and paired CD4+ and CD8+ T-cell subsets that had been sorted.

The time point label, as the study defines it: longitudinal time-point 1 (baseline). Healthy controls were blood bank volunteers in Maryland, USA. Libraries from unsorted PBMCs were made from 2 million PBMCs kept in RNAlater at -80 degrees C until RNA extraction. Peripheral blood was subjected to Ficoll-Hypaque density gradient centrifugation to isolate PBMCs, which were then cryopreserved in liquid nitrogen. Paper-wide results and their limitations: No identical CDR3 amino acid sequences were shared among expanded clones across subjects, suggesting private TCR-beta repertoires in all groups. TCR clonal expansion was highest in HAM/TSP patients and lowest in MS patients, with MS patients falling below even healthy controls.

V lost 5 bases and J lost 2 bases; the stretch between them is 10 bases long. From its cysteine to its phenylalanine, the CDR3 spans 13 amino acids. Left in the record is the CDR3 DNA by itself, 39 bases read in frame from the first base. The germline V gene encodes CDR1 WSHSY and CDR2 SAAADI. To synthesize cDNA, template-switch 5'RACE was performed with a primer carrying a 10-nucleotide random unique molecular identifier so that each TCR transcript was tagged. Over 180 million TCR-beta sequences, covering 15-18 subjects, were produced in each sequencing run. The RNeasy kit was used for extraction of total RNA. TCR-beta VDJ regions were amplified with primers for the TCR constant region and the 5'RACE anchor, using the KAPA Real-time Library Amplification kit. A first PCR added sample indexes and Illumina adaptors, after which a second PCR increased the library yield. The roughly 650 bp TCR product was size-selected on a 2% E-gel SizeSelection system after Ampure bead purification. Library quality was checked on a Bioanalyzer, concentration was measured with Qubit, and libraries were quantified with the Kapa Library Quantification kit before pooling. Libraries were sequenced paired-end 2 x 150 bp on an Illumina HiSeq 2500. To increase sequence diversity, roughly 24-32% phiX was spiked into each library pool. In the original analysis: The UMI-based MiGEC pipeline processed quality-filtered reads and removed over 85% of raw TCR sequences during error correction. VDJ genes were aligned to IMGT germline references, and clonotypes were defined by unique CDR3 amino acid sequence plus V-J genes. VDJtools evaluated clonal expansion, Shannon diversity and CDR3 relatedness (CalcPairwiseDistances, ClusterSamples); CLCbio workbench built phylogenetic trees. Clones with at least 8 unique UMIs were defined as expanded, with this threshold being based on coefficient-of-variation modelling across technical triplicates. TCRdb itself trimmed the public reads at Q25 with fastp, ran MiXCR and retained productive beta chains. Rows are unified per CDR3 protein, each entry keeping the most common DNA and genes. Here the V and J calls rest on TCRdb's processing, not on the authors' analysis. Here the sample has around 69,000 distinct CDR3 sequences; approximately 10% occur a single time. Jointly, the top ten make up 9.5% to 10% of the sample.

This clonotype was recorded many times. Its specific antigen is unknown. Per-base quality was not reported, and no clone a single base away is much larger than it. The rearrangement joined TRBV10-2 to TRBJ2-7; 5 matching bases give a weak D call of TRBD1. This TCR was sampled from a young man in good health. The sequenced sample was PBMCs. CDR3 region: CASSSGLAYEQYF. The bases are TGCGCCAGCAGTTCAGGGCTCGCCTACGAGCAGTACTTC.